This entry describes one T cell receptor beta chain. This sample is part of a study of T cell changes during pregnancy in multiple sclerosis. Some clones are missing from TCRdb's copy, which holds only in-frame ones; the method was immunoSEQ multiplex PCR. The sample yields about 40,000 clones, around 90% seen once. CDR1 and CDR2 from the germline V gene are SGHTA and FQGNSA. Trimming stripped 6 bases from V and 8 bases from J, with 16 bases between. This CDR3 is built from 14 residues. This clonotype was obtained from a female donor in good health, enrolled as a control in a pregnancy study. This material consisted of CD4+ T cells from peripheral blood mononuclear cells, taken in the second trimester of pregnancy. This chain connects TRBV7-2 to TRBJ2-2, with a possible D match to TRBD1 (5 bases). CDR3 coding DNA: TGTGCCAGCAGGGTGGACAAGGGTAGGGGGGAGCTGTTTTTT. Translating it yields CASRVDKGRGELFF.